This TCR beta chain was recovered during a study of CD8 T cell repertoires and HIV-1 epitope variants (dated by TCRdb to 2020 to 2021). Some background on the complete study: In separate culture wells, T cells were stimulated with each of twenty-five peptides that represented autologous and known Gag and Nef epitope variants. A total of over 65 T cell cultures were run, with each culture condition done in triplicate except for one peptide, which was done in duplicate. For roughly 10 days the cultures were kept in IMDM with gentamicin, and on days 3 and 7 half of the media was changed with IL-2, IL-7 and IL-15 added. The epitopes tested were three Gag epitope families plus Nef HW9 and YT9. Among the control conditions were a peptide pool of CMV, EBV and flu, the Ebola AY9 epitope serving as a negative control, and a well with no peptide. T cells were enriched using the EasySep Human T Cell Enrichment Kit and were co-cultured with equal numbers of autologous T cell-negative cells serving as antigen-presenting cells. An aliquot of 1M T cells was saved as an uncultured baseline condition, separate from the approximately 80 T cell cultures.

The EasySep Human CD8+ T Cell Enrichment Kit was used on day 10 to isolate CD8+ T cells from every culture. Sequencing of TCR beta CDR3 regions was performed at survey depth on the immunoSEQ platform. The QIAamp DNA micro kit was used to extract genomic DNA from every cultured and uncultured CD8+ T cell population. Per the original workflow: Samples with fewer than 5,000 productive reads were excluded, resulting in the removal of about 7% of the roughly 75 HIV peptide-stimulated cultures. A MANAFEST web app trimmed sequences to CDR3 and removed nonproductive sequences, CDR3s under 5 amino acids, and those not starting C or ending F/W. Antigen-specific clonotypes had to expand in at least 2 of 3 replicates versus no-peptide control at FDR 0.01, only within one epitope family. In addition, a specific clonotype needed a frequency at least fivefold higher than in wells stimulated with peptides from other epitope families. TCRdb re-hosts the immuneACCESS table, in-frame sequences only. Its copies lack some clones; in the studies checked, an unresolved V gene accounts for under half of them, and the cause for the rest is not known. V and J calls and clone size follow that table, whereas D and trimming were derived from the DNA. Present in this sample are about 90,000 clones, approximately 70% of which were seen just once. The top ten clonotypes cover roughly 25% of the sample.

General study outcomes and caveats: Some ten antigen-specific TCR beta clonotypes were identified, of which about six appeared to be cross-reactive for autologous or known escape epitope variants. The Nef KF9 family was recognized by five clonotypes and the HW9 family by one, and no responses to the TAALDMSHF plasma variant were observed. The assay identified only TCR beta chains and indicated proliferation in response to antigen, without indicating T cell function or cytokine profile.

The germline V gene provides CDR1 SGHVS and CDR2 FQNEAQ. Its CDR3 holds 14 amino acids, cysteine through phenylalanine. The only DNA kept is the CDR3, 42 bases in frame from the first base. V loses 5 bases, J loses 11 bases, and the germline ends lie 19 bases apart. Worth noting for this clone: It lacks a known antigen. No base-level quality is on record; no much larger clone is a single base apart.

This sequence uses TRBV7-8 and TRBJ1-5; possibly the D gene is TRBD1, per 5 matching bases. This TCR was sampled from a male donor with HIV. Sequencing was carried out using uncultured baseline CD8+ T cells from peripheral blood mononuclear cells (PBMCs). CDR3 loop: CASSVGPAIMSQHF. In nucleotides, the sequence is TGTGCCAGCAGCGTGGGACCGGCGATTATGTCCCAGCATTTT. This CDR3, with the reference TRBV7-8 and TRBJ1-5 proteins standing in past its ends, gives the full variable domain GAGVSQSPRYKVAKRGQDVALRCDPISGHVSLFWYQQALGQGPEFLTYFQNEAQLDKSGLPSDRFFAERPEGSVSTLKIQRTQQEDSAVYLCASSVGPAIMSQHFGDGTRLSIL.